The entry below gives a single TCR beta chain sequence along with its context. TCRbeta library construction was performed incorporating unique molecular identifiers. MiXCR, run by TCRdb on the PCR reads, gives a single entry per CDR3 protein. The sample yields approximately 510,000 distinct CDR3 sequences, about a sixth seen once. The data originate from a study of T-cell reconstitution after alpha-beta-depleted transplantation in children. V dropped 0 bases and J dropped 8; count of bases not matched to a gene: 11. CDR1 and CDR2 from the germline V gene are SGHRS and YFSETQ. CDR3 length equals 17 residues.

Material: PBMCs from the stem cell graft donor, obtained from the stem cell graft. This TCR was recovered from a human donor who donated a stem cell graft to a child with acute lymphoblastic leukemia. This chain joins TRBV5-1 and TRBJ2-7; the match to TRBD2 covers 13 bases. The CDR3 nucleotides are TGCGCCAGCAGCTTGGGTGGCTCGGGACTAGCGGGAACAAAGCAGTACTTC. Amino acid sequence: CASSLGGSGLAGTKQYF.